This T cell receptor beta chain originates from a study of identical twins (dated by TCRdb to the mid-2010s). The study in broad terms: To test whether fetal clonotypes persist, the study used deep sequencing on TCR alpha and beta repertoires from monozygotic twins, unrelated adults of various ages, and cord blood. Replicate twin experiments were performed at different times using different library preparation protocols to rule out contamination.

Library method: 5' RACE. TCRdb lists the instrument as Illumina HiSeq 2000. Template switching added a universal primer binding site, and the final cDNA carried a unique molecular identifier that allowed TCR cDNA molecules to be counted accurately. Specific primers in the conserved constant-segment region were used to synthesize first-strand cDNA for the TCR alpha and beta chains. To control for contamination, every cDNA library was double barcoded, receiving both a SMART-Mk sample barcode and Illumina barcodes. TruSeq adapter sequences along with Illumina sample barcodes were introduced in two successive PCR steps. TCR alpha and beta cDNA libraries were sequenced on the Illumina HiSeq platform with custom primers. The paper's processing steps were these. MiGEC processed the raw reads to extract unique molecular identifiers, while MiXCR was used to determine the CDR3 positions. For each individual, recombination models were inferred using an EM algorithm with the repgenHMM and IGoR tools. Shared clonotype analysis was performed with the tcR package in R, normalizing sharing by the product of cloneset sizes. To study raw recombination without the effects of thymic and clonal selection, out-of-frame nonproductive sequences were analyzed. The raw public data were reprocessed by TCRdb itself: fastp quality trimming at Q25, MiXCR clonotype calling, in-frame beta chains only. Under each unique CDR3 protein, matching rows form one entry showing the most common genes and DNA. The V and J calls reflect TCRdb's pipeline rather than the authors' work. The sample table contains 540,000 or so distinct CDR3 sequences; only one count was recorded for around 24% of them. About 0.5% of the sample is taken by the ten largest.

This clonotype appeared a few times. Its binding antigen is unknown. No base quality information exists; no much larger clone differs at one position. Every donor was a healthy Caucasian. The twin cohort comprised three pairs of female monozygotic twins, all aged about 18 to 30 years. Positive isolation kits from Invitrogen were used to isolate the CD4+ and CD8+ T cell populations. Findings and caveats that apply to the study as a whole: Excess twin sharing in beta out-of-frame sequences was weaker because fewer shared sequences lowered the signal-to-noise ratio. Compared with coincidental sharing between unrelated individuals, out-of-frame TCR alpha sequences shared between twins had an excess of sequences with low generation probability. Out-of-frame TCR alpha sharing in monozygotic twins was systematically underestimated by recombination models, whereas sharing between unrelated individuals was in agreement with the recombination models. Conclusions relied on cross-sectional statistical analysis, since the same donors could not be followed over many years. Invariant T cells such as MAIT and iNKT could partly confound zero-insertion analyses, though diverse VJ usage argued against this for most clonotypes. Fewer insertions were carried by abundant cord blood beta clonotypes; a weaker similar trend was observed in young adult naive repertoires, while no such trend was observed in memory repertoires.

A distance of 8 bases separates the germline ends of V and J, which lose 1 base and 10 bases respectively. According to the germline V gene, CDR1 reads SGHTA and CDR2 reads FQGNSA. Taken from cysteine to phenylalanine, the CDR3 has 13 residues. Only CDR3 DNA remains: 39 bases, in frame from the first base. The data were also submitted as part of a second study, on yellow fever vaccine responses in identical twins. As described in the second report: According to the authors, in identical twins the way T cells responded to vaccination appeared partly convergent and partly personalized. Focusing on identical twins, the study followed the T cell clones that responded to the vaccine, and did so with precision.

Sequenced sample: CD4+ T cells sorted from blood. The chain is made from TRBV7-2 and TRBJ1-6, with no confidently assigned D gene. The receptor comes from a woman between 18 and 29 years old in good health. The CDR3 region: CASSLEGWSPLHF. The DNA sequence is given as TGTGCCAGCAGCTTAGAGGGATGGTCACCCCTCCACTTT. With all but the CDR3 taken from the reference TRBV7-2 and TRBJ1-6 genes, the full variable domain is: GAGVSQSPSNKVTEKGKDVELRCDPISGHTALYWYRQSLGQGLEFLIYFQGNSAPDKSGLPSDRFSAERTGGSVSTLTIQRTQQEDSAVYLCASSLEGWSPLHFGNGTRLTVT.